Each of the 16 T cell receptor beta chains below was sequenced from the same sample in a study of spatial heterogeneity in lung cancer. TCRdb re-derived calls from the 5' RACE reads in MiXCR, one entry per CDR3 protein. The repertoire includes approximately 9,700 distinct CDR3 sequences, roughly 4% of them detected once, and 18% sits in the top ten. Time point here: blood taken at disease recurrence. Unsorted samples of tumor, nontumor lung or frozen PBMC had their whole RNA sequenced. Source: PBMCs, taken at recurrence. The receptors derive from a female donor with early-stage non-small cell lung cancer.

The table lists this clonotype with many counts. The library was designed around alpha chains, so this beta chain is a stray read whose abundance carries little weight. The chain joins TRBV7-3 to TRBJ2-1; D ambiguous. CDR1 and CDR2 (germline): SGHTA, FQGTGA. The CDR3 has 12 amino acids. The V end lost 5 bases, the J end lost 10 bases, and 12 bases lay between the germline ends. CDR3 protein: CASSLTGREQFF. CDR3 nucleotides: TGTGCCAGCAGCCTTACCGGCAGAGAGCAGTTCTTC.

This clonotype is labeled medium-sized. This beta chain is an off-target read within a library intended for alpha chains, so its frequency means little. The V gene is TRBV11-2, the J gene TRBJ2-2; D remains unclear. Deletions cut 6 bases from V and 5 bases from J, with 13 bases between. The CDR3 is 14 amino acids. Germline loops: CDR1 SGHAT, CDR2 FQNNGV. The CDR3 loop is CASSQEILTGELFF. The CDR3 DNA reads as TGTGCCAGCAGTCAGGAGATCTTGACCGGGGAGCTGTTTTTT.

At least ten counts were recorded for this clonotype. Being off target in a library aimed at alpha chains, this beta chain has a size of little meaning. For the CDR3, the DNA is TGTGCCAGCGTTAAGACTAGCGGGACGTTCTACAATGAGCAGTTCTTC. Encoded protein: CASVKTSGTFYNEQFF. The chain links TRBV28 to TRBJ2-1; 11 bases are a match to TRBD2. CDR1 is MDHEN, CDR2 SYDVKM, per germline. Losses at the gene ends were 8 bases for V and 3 bases for J; bases not matched to a gene: 9. The CDR3 runs 16 residues.

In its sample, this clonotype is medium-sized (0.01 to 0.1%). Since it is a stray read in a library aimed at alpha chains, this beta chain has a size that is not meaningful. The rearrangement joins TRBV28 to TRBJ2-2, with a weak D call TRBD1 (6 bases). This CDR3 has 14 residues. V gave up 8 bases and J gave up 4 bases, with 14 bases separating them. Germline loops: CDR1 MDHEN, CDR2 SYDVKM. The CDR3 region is CASGTGSGTGELFF. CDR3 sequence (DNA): TGTGCCAGCGGTACAGGGTCAGGCACCGGGGAGCTGTTTTTT.

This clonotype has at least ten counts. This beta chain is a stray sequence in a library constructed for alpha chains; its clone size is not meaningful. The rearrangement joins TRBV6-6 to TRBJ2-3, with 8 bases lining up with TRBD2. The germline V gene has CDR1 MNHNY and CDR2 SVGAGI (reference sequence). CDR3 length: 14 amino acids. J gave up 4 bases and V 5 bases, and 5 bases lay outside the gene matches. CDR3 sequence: CASSTEAGADTQYF. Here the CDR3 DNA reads TGTGCCAGCAGTACGGAAGCGGGGGCAGATACGCAGTATTTT.

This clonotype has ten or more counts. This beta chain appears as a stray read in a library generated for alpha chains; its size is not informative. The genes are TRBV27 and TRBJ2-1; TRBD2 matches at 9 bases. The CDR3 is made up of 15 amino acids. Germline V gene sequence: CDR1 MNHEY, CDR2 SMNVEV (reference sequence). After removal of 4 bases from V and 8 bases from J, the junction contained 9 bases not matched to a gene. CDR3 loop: CASSSRGGGVHEQFF. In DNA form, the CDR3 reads TGTGCCAGCAGTTCCCGTGGCGGGGGGGTGCATGAGCAGTTCTTC.

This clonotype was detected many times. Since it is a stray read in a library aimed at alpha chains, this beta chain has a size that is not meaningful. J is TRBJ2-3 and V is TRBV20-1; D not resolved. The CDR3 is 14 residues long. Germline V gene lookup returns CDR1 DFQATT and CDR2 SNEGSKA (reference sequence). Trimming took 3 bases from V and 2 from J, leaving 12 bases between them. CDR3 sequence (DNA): TGCAGTGCTAGTAGACGTCGCCCCACAGATACGCAGTATTTT. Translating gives CSASRRRPTDTQYF.

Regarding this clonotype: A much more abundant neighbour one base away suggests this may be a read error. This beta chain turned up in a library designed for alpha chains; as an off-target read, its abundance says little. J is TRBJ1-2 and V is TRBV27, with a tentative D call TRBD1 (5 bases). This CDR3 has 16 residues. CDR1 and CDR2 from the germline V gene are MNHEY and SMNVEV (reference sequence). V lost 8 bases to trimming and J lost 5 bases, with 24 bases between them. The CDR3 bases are TGTGCCAGCGGGTCCTCAACCGACAGCAGGAGGTATGGCTACACCTTC. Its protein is CASGSSTDSRRYGYTF.

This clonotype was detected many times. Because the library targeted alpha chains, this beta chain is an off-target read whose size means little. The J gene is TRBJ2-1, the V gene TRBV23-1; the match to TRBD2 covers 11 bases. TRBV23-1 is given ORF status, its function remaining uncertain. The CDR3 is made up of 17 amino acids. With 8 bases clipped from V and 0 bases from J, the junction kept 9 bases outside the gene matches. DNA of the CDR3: TGCGCCAGCGAAAAGCTAGCGGGGGGCGGCTCCTACAATGAGCAGTTCTTC. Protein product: CASEKLAGGGSYNEQFF.

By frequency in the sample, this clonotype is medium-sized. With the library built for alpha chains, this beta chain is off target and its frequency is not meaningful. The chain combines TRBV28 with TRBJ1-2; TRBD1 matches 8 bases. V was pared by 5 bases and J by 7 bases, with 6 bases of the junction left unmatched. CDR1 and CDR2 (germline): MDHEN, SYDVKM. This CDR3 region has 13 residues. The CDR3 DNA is TGTGCCAGCAGTACAGACAGGGGAGGTGGCTACACCTTC. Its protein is CASSTDRGGGYTF.

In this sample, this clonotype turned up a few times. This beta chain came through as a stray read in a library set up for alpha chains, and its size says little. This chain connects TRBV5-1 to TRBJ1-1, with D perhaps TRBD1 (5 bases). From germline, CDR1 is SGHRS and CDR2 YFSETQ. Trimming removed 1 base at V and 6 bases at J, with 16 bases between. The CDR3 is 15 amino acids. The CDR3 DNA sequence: TGCGCCAGCAGCTTGCTCGGGGCCCAAGCGGCTGAAGCTTTCTTT. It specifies CASSLLGAQAAEAFF.

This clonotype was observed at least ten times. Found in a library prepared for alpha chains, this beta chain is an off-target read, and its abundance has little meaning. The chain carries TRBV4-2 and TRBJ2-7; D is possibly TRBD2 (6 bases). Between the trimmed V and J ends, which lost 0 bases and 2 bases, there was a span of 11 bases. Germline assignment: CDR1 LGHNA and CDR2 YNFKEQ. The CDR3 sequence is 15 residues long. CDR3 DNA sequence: TGTGCCAGCAGCCAAGAGTTGGGGACTGCCTACGAGCAGTACTTC. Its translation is CASSQELGTAYEQYF.

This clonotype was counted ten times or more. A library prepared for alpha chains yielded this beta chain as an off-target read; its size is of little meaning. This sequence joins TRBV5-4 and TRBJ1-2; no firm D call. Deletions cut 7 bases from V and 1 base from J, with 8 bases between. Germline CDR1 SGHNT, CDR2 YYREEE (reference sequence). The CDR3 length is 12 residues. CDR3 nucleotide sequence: TGTGCCAGCCCTGATCTTAACTATGGCTACACCTTC. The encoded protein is CASPDLNYGYTF.

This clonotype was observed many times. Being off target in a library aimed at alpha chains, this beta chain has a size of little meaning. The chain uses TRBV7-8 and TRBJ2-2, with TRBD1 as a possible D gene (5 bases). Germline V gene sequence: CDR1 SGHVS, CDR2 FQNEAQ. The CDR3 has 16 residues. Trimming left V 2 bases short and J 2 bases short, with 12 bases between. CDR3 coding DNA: TGTGCCAGCAGCTTACGAACAGGATTAAACACCGGGGAGCTGTTTTTT. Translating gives CASSLRTGLNTGELFF.

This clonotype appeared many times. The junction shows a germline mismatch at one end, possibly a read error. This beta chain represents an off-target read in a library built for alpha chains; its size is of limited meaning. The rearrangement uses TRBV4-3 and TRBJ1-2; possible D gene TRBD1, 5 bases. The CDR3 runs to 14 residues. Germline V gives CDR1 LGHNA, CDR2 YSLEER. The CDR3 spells CASSPGRLNDGYTF. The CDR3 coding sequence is TGCGCCAGCAGCCCGGGACGGCTTAACGATGGCTACACCTTC.

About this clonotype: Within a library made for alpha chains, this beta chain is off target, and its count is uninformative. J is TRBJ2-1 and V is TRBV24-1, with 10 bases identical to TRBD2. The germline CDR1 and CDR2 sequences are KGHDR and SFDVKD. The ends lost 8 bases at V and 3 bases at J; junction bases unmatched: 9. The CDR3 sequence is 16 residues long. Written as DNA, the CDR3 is TGTGCCACCACTTTTCCCGGGACTAGCGTCTACAATGAGCAGTTCTTC. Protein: CATTFPGTSVYNEQFF.